This T cell receptor beta chain was identified during a study of T cell responses to AZD1222 COVID-19 vaccine listed by TCRdb under 2021. For the wider study: Because spike-specific TCR depth and breadth did not differ between the two schedules, AZD1222 recipients who got a second dose at roughly 4 weeks were pooled with those who got a second dose at roughly 12 weeks. Trial participants were enrolled by age into 18-55, 56-69 and 70-plus year subgroups, with 148, 28 and 57 TCR-sequenced participants respectively. TCR sequencing covered 230 or so trial participants: 200 to 220 given two doses of AZD1222 and around 26 given two doses of MenACWY control vaccine. Here is what the overall study found, with its caveats: Because no day 14 peak-response samples were available, the repertoires could be characterized only after the peak T cell response. Nearly half of unique spike-specific TCRs reportedly recognized epitopes outside regions mutated in the B.1.351 and B.1.1.7 variants. In the small 56-69-year group, the increase in depth fell short of significance, most likely because of low power. Vaccine-associated CD4 TCRs spanned the whole spike protein, with dominant responses in regions 160-218 and 743-854. Participants were mostly white British and included more females than males, and it was suggested by the authors that clonal diversity may have been underestimated. Only five to seven AZD1222 recipients were SARS-CoV-2 seropositive at baseline, limiting conclusions about previously exposed vaccinees. Spike-specific TCR breadth and depth rose significantly after two AZD1222 doses compared with day 0 and with MenACWY recipients.

V is clipped by 6 bases and J by 5 bases, and the sequence between their germline boundaries is 6 bases long. From a lookup of the germline V gene, CDR1 and CDR2 are KGHDR and SFDVKD. Its CDR3 holds 11 amino acids, cysteine through phenylalanine. This entry keeps only the CDR3 DNA: 33 bases, framed from base 1. The CDR3 regions of human TCRbeta chains were subjected to immunosequencing. The paper's processing steps were these. TCRs in the repertoires were matched against a reference library of SARS-CoV-2-specific TCRs that had been generated with the MIRA antigen-specificity platform. Breadth was defined as the fraction of unique TCRs that were SARS-CoV-2-associated, and depth was defined as the fraction of total T cells that were SARS-CoV-2-associated. Using the MIRA data, each spike-specific TCR was assigned both to the spike region to which the TCR was reactive and to a CD4 or CD8 class. Log10-transformed breadth and depth values were compared by one-way ANOVA with Sidak's multiple comparisons tests. The table comes from immuneACCESS by way of TCRdb, which keeps in-frame sequences with V and J called. Part of the clones is missing from these tables; in studies checked, under half for an unresolved V gene and the rest for unknown reasons. For V, J and clone size, that table is used; D and trimming come from the DNA. The sample table holds 100,000 to 150,000 clones, of which 85% to 90% were seen once. The ten most abundant clones make up more than 20% of the sample.

The intended sense of this specimen's time point label: baseline before first vaccination. Vaccinee samples were obtained from the UK trials COV001 and COV002, which included a single-blind randomized controlled phase 2/3 trial of AZD1222 (ChAdOx1 nCoV-19) in healthy adults. For TCRbeta chain sequencing, PBMC samples were collected from trial participants at day 0 and at day 28 after the second dose. In its sample, this clone was seen once. This receptor's antigen is unknown. Base qualities are not recorded, but no much larger clone differs from it by a single base. The sample was peripheral blood, taken on day 0 of AZD1222 vaccination. This sequence was found in an adult in good health. Here the chain combines TRBV24-1 and TRBJ2-5; the D segment cannot be called with confidence. CDR3 reads: CATSQFETQYF. The nucleotide sequence reads as follows: TGTGCCACCAGTCAGTTCGAGACCCAGTACTTC.